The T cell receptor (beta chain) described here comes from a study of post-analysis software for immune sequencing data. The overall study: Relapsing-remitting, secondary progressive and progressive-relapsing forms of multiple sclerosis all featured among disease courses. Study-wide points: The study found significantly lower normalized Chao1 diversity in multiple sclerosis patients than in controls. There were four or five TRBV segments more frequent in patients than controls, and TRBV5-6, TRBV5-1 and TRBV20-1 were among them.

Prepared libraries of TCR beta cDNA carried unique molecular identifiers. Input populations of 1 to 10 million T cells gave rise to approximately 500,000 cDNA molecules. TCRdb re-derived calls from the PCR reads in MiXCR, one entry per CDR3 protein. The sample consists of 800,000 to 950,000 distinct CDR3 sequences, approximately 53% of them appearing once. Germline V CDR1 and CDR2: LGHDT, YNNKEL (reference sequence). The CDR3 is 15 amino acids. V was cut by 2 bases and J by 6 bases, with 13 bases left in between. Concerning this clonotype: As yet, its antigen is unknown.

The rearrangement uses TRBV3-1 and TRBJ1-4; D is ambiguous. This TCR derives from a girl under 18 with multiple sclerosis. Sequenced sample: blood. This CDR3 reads CASSQRPQQDEKLFF. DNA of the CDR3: TGTGCCAGCAGCCAAAGACCACAGCAAGATGAAAAACTGTTTTTT. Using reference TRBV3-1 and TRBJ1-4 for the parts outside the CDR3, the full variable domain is DTAVSQTPKYLVTQMGNDKSIKCEQNLGHDTMYWYKQDSKKFLKIMFSYNNKELIINETVPNRFSPKSPDKAHLNLHINSLELGDSAVYFCASSQRPQQDEKLFFGSGTQLSVL.